This TCR beta chain came from a study of T cell responses to AZD1222 COVID-19 vaccine. This CDR3 contains 15 residues. V lost 0 bases, J lost 7 bases, and 10 bases lay in between. The germline V gene has CDR1 MNHEY and CDR2 SVGAGI. With respect to this clone: The antigen remains undetermined.

Sequenced by immunoSEQ multiplex PCR; TCRdb stores in-frame clones only, minus some. The table records fewer than 200,000 clones, approximately 88% of them present only once. Study-wide points: Donors were mostly white British, more females; clonal diversity possibly underestimated. It was only six AZD1222 recipients who were seropositive at baseline.

The clonotype comes from an adult who received the AZD1222 COVID-19 vaccine. Sequenced here: peripheral blood, sampled 28 days after the second AZD1222 dose. The chain combines TRBV6-5 with TRBJ1-6; D is unclear. The CDR3 coding sequence is TGTGCCAGCAGTTACTCGATAAGCGGGAATTCACCCCTCCACTTT. Its protein is CASSYSISGNSPLHF.